These T cell receptor beta chains were read from a single sample in a study of cytomegalovirus exposure and HLA in healthy donors. Generated by immunoSEQ multiplex PCR, the TCRdb table keeps only in-frame clones and is missing some. This sample has 150,000 to 180,000 clones, with about 68% found just once. Material: PBMCs. The origin of the receptors is a man in his thirties or forties in good health and CMV-seronegative. Both conserved end residues are part of each CDR3. The order of the fields is J gene, D gene, clone size, V gene, CDR3 protein, CDR3 DNA. A D gene is named only where the DNA matches it firmly. Expanded clones are given a class, and other clones once, few, many or no size at all.

j_call: TRBJ2-3; d_call: TRBD2; clone_size: -; v_call: TRBV10-3; cdr3_aa: CAISGGTSGGSRTDTQYF; cdr3_nt: TGTGCCATCAGCGGAGGGACTAGCGGGGGGTCCCGCACAGATACGCAGTATTTT
j_call: TRBJ2-5; d_call: TRBD2; clone_size: -; v_call: TRBV30; cdr3_aa: CAWSVRGGGQKQETQYF; cdr3_nt: TGTGCCTGGAGTGTACGGGGGGGCGGACAGAAGCAAGAGACCCAGTACTTC
j_call: TRBJ1-5; d_call: TRBD1; clone_size: -; v_call: TRBV2; cdr3_aa: CASSQRDRARNQPQHF; cdr3_nt: TGTGCCAGCAGTCAACGGGACAGGGCGAGAAATCAGCCCCAGCATTTT
j_call: TRBJ1-4; d_call: -; clone_size: few; v_call: TRBV4-3; cdr3_aa: CASSQRINEKLFF; cdr3_nt: TGCGCCAGCAGCCAACGTATTAATGAAAAACTGTTTTTT
j_call: TRBJ1-5; d_call: -; clone_size: -; v_call: TRBV6-5; cdr3_aa: CASSYNRDQPQHF; cdr3_nt: TGTGCCAGCAGTTACAACCGGGATCAGCCCCAGCATTTT
j_call: TRBJ2-1; d_call: TRBD1; clone_size: once; v_call: TRBV28; cdr3_aa: CASSANRGSYNEQFF; cdr3_nt: TGTGCCAGCAGTGCTAACAGGGGGTCCTACAATGAGCAGTTCTTC
j_call: TRBJ2-4; d_call: TRBD1; clone_size: -; v_call: TRBV2; cdr3_aa: CASSDDSGQGAVQYF; cdr3_nt: TGTGCCAGCAGTGATGATTCGGGACAGGGGGCTGTTCAGTACTTC
j_call: TRBJ2-5; d_call: TRBD1; clone_size: -; v_call: TRBV5-8; cdr3_aa: CASGGRTGRLGETQYF; cdr3_nt: TGTGCCAGCGGCGGGCGGACAGGGCGTTTGGGAGAGACCCAGTACTTC
j_call: TRBJ2-2; d_call: TRBD1; clone_size: -; v_call: TRBV7-3; cdr3_aa: CASSPVGQTGELFF; cdr3_nt: TGTGCCAGCAGCCCCGTGGGACAGACCGGGGAGCTGTTTTTT
j_call: TRBJ2-2; d_call: TRBD2; clone_size: -; v_call: TRBV5-6; cdr3_aa: CASSPGLAGLGGELFF; cdr3_nt: TGTGCCAGCAGCCCGGGACTAGCGGGGTTAGGCGGGGAGCTGTTTTTT
j_call: TRBJ2-7; d_call: -; clone_size: -; v_call: TRBV5-4; cdr3_aa: CASSLAGSGSYEQYF; cdr3_nt: TGTGCCAGCAGCTTGGCCGGTTCAGGGTCGTACGAGCAGTACTTC
j_call: TRBJ1-6; d_call: -; clone_size: -; v_call: TRBV5-4; cdr3_aa: CASSPDTNSPLHF; cdr3_nt: TGTGCCAGCAGCCCGGACACGAATTCACCCCTCCACTTT
j_call: TRBJ2-1; d_call: -; clone_size: few; v_call: TRBV5-6; cdr3_aa: CASSLFSSYNEQFF; cdr3_nt: TGTGCCAGCAGTCTCTTCAGCTCCTACAATGAGCAGTTCTTC
j_call: TRBJ2-7; d_call: TRBD1; clone_size: -; v_call: TRBV19; cdr3_aa: CASSIAGQVYEQYF; cdr3_nt: TGTGCCAGTAGTATAGCGGGACAGGTCTACGAGCAGTACTTC
j_call: TRBJ2-7; d_call: -; clone_size: -; v_call: TRBV27; cdr3_aa: CASSLGQGWYEQYF; cdr3_nt: TGTGCCAGCAGTTTAGGGCAGGGTTGGTACGAGCAGTACTTC
j_call: TRBJ1-5; d_call: TRBD1; clone_size: -; v_call: TRBV7-8; cdr3_aa: CASSLRGLSNQPQHF; cdr3_nt: TGTGCCAGCAGCCTCAGGGGGCTAAGCAATCAGCCCCAGCATTTT
j_call: TRBJ2-6; d_call: -; clone_size: -; v_call: TRBV5-4; cdr3_aa: CASSLYTGISGANVLTF; cdr3_nt: TGTGCCAGCAGCTTGTATACAGGGATCTCTGGGGCCAACGTCCTGACTTTC
j_call: TRBJ2-3; d_call: -; clone_size: once; v_call: TRBV7-2; cdr3_aa: CASSSTWAPDTQYF; cdr3_nt: TGTGCCAGCAGCTCTACCTGGGCTCCAGATACGCAGTATTTT
j_call: TRBJ2-7; d_call: -; clone_size: -; v_call: TRBV7-8; cdr3_aa: CASSFGSPYEQYF; cdr3_nt: TGTGCCAGCAGCTTCGGGTCCCCCTACGAGCAGTACTTC
j_call: TRBJ1-2; d_call: -; clone_size: -; v_call: TRBV6-5; cdr3_aa: CASSSLGGANYGYTF; cdr3_nt: TGTGCCAGCAGTTCCCTGGGCGGGGCAAACTATGGCTACACCTTC
j_call: TRBJ2-3; d_call: -; clone_size: -; v_call: TRBV5-6; cdr3_aa: CASSWKLGSTDTQYF; cdr3_nt: TGTGCCAGCAGCTGGAAGCTAGGAAGCACAGATACGCAGTATTTT
j_call: TRBJ2-2; d_call: -; clone_size: -; v_call: TRBV5-8; cdr3_aa: CASSPSPTGELFF; cdr3_nt: TGTGCCAGCAGCCCAAGCCCCACCGGGGAGCTGTTTTTT
j_call: TRBJ2-3; d_call: -; clone_size: few; v_call: TRBV29-1; cdr3_aa: CSAQDGKSTDTQYF; cdr3_nt: TGCAGCGCACAGGACGGTAAGAGCACAGATACGCAGTATTTT
j_call: TRBJ1-1; d_call: TRBD1; clone_size: -; v_call: TRBV5-4; cdr3_aa: CASTLGTGLNTEAFF; cdr3_nt: TGTGCCAGCACCCTGGGGACAGGTCTTAACACTGAAGCTTTCTTT
j_call: TRBJ2-2; d_call: TRBD1; clone_size: -; v_call: TRBV6-6; cdr3_aa: CASRPPGQSFGELFF; cdr3_nt: TGTGCCAGCAGGCCCCCGGGACAGTCTTTCGGGGAGCTGTTTTTT